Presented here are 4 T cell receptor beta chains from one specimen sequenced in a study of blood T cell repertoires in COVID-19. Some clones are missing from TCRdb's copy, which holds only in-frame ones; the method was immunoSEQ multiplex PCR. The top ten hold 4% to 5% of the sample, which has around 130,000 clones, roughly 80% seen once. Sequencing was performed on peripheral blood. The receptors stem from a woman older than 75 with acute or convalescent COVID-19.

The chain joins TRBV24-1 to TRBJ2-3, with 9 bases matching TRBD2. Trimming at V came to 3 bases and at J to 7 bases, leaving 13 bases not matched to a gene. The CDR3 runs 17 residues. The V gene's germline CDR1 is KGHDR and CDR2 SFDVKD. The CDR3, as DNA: TGTGCCACCAGTGATCCTACTAGCGGGCCCATATTAAATACGCAGTATTTT. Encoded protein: CATSDPTSGPILNTQYF.

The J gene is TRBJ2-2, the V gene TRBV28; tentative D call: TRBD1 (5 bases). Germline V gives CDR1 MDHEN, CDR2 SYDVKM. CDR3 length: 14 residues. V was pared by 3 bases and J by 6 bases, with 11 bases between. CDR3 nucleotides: TGTGCCAGCAGTTTTCCAGGGTTACCCGGGGAGCTGTTTTTT. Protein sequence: CASSFPGLPGELFF.

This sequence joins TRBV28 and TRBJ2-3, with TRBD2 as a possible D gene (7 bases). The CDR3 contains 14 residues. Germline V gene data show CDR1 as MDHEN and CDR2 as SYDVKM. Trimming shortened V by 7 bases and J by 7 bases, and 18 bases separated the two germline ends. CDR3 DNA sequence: TGTGCCAGCACGGCTGGGGGGGCCAGGAATACGCAGTATTTT. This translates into CASTAGGARNTQYF.

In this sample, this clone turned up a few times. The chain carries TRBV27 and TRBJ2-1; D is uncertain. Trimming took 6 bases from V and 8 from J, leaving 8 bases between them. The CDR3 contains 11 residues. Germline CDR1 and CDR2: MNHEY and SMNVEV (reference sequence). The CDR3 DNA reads TGTGCCAGCAGCCTTTCGGATGAGCAGTTCTTC. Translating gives CASSLSDEQFF.